This T cell receptor beta chain was sequenced in a study of T-cell reconstitution after alpha-beta-depleted transplantation in children. Study results and limitations: T-cell numbers and diversity, one year after transplant, stemmed largely from T cells that were newly produced. Elevated TCRbeta diversity at day 60 was traced, in some patients, to surviving recipient T cells and thymic progenitors. After transplant, at about two months, alpha-beta T cells were reportedly derived from several hundred expanded graft clones.

Trimming removed 2 bases from V and 4 bases from J; junction bases left unmatched: 7. This CDR3 spans 17 amino acids. Germline V CDR1 and CDR2: SGHAT, FQNNGV. Preparation of the TCRbeta library involved a method that used unique molecular identifiers. Each CDR3 protein gets one entry after TCRdb re-called the PCR reads with MiXCR. The sample has 120,000 to 150,000 distinct CDR3 sequences, 8% to 10% seen once. On this clonotype itself: What it binds is not known. A much larger clone is a single base away; this may be a read error.

The sequencing used PBMCs, mostly from graft donor cells, collected 180 days after TCRalphabeta/CD19-depleted stem cell transplant. The V and J genes are TRBV11-2 and TRBJ2-5; 13 nucleotides line up with TRBD2. The source of this sequence is a female patient aged 2-10 years who had a stem cell transplant for congenital amegakaryocytic thrombocytopenia, so the T cells may come from the graft donor. CDR3 residues: CASSLYGTSGAAETQYF. The DNA for the CDR3 is TGTGCCAGCAGCTTATACGGGACTAGCGGGGCAGCAGAGACCCAGTACTTC.